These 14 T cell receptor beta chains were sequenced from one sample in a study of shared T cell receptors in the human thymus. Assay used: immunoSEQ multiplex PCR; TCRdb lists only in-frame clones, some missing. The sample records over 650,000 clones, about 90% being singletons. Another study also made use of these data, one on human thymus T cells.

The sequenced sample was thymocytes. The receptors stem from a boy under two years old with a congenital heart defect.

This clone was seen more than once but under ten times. The CDR3 reads CASSIDPQQNSPLHF. In DNA, the CDR3 is TGTGCCAGTAGTATAGATCCCCAACAGAATTCACCCCTCCACTTT. The rearrangement uses TRBV19 and TRBJ1-6; D uncertain. Germline lookup yields CDR1 LNHDA and CDR2 SQIVND (reference sequence). The CDR3 runs to 15 residues. V was clipped by 0 bases and J by 7 bases, with 10 bases between them. Variable domain in full (rest from reference TRBV19 and TRBJ1-6): DGGITQSPKYLFRKEGQNVTLSCEQNLNHDAMYWYRQDPGQGLRLIYYSQIVNDFQKGDIAEGYSVSREKKESFPLTVTSAQKNPTAFYLCASSIDPQQNSPLHFGNGTRLTVT.

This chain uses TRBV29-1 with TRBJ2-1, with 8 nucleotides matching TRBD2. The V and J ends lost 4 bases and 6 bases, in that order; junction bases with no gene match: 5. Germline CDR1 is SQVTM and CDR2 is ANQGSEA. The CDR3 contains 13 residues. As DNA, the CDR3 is TGCAGCGTTGCGGGGACTAGTGTCAATGAGCAGTTCTTC. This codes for CSVAGTSVNEQFF.

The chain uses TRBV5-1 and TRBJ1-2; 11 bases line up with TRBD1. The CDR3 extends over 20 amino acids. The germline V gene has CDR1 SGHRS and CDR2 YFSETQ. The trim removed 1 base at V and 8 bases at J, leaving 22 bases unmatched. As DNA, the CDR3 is TGCGCCAGCAGCTTGTCCGAGGACAGGGGGCAAAGGCCAGCAGGCGGGGGCTACACCTTC. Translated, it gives CASSLSEDRGQRPAGGGYTF.

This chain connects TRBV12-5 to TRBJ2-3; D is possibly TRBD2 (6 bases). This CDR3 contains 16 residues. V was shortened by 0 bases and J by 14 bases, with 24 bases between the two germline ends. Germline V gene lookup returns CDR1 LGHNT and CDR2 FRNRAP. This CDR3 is CASGLVRAGTDGILYF. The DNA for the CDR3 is TGTGCTAGTGGTTTGGTACGGGCGGGAACGGATGGGATTCTGTATTTT.

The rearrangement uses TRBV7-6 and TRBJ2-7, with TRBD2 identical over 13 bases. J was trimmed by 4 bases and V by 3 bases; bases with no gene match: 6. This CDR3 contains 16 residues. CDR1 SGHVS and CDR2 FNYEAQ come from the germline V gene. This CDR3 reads CASSFSGLAGWYEQYF. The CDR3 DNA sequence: TGTGCCAGCAGCTTTTCGGGACTAGCGGGATGGTACGAGCAGTACTTC.

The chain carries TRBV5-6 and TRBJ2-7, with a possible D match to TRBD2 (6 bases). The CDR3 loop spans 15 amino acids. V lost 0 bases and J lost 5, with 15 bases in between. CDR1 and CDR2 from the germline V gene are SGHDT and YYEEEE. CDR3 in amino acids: CASSLEGRRGHEQYF. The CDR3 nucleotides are TGTGCCAGCAGCTTGGAAGGGCGGCGGGGCCACGAGCAGTACTTC.

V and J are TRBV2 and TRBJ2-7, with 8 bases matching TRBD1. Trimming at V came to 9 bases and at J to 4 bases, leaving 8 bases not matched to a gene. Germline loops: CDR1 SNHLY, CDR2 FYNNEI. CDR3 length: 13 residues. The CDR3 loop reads CASERQGRYEQYF. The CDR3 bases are TGTGCCAGTGAAAGACAGGGGAGGTACGAGCAGTACTTC.

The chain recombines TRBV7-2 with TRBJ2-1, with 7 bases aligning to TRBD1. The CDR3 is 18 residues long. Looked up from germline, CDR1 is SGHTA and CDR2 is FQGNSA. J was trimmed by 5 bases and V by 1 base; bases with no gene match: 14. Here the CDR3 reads CASSLGIGTATQHNEQFF. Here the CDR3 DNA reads TGTGCCAGCAGCTTAGGTATCGGGACAGCGACCCAACACAATGAGCAGTTCTTC.

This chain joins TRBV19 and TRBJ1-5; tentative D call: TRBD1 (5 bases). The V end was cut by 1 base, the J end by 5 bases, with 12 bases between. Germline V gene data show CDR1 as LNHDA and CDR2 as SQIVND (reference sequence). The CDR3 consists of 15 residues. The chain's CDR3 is CASSIGGERYQPQHF. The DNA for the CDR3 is TGTGCCAGTAGTATAGGGGGGGAGCGCTATCAGCCCCAGCATTTT.

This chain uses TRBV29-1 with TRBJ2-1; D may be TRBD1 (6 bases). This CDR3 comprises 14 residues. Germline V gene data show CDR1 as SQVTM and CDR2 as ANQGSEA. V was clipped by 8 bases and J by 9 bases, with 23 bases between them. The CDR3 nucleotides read TGCAGCACAACGTCCCGGGACATAAGGGTTGAGCAGTTCTTC. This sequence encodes CSTTSRDIRVEQFF.

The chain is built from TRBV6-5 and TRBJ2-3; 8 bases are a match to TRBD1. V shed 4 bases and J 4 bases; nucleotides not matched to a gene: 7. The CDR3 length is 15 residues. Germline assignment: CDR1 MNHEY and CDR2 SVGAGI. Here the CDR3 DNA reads TGTGCCAGCAGTTCGAGACAGGGGCTCCCAGATACGCAGTATTTT. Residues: CASSSRQGLPDTQYF.

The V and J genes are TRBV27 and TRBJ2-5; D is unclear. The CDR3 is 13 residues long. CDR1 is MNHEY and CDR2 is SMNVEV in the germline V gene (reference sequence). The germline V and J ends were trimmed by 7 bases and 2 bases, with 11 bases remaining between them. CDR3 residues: CASTSSGQETQYF. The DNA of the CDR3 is TGTGCCAGCACCTCGTCCGGGCAAGAGACCCAGTACTTC.

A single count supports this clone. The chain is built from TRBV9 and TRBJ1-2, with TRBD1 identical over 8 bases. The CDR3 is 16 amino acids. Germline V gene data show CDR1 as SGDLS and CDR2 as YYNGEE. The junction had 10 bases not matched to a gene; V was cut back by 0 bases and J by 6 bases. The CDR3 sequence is CASSVEPADREDGYTF. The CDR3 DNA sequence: TGTGCCAGCAGCGTAGAGCCGGCGGACAGGGAGGATGGCTACACCTTC. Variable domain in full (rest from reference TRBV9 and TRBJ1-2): DSGVTQTPKHLITATGQRVTLRCSPRSGDLSVYWYQQSLDQGLQFLIQYYNGEERAKGNILERFSAQQFPDLHSELNLSSLELGDSALYFCASSVEPADREDGYTFGSGTRLTVV.

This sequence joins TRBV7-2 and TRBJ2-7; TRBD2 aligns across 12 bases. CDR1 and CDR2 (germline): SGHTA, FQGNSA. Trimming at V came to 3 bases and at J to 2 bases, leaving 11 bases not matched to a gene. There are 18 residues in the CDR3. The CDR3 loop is CASSLKPGLAGSPYEQYF. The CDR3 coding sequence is TGTGCCAGCAGCTTGAAGCCGGGACTAGCGGGCTCACCCTACGAGCAGTACTTC.